The clone carrying this T cell receptor beta chain was seen a few times. As yet, its antigen is unknown. This record belongs to a study of T-cell memory formation after mild COVID-19. Study findings and constraints: Memory sampled before infection contained some responding clones, suggesting cross-reactive memory joined.

V dropped 4 bases and J dropped 0 bases, with 10 bases sitting between them. This CDR3 has 16 amino acids. CDR1 and CDR2 (germline): ENHRY, SYGVKD. Constant-segment primers and 5'RACE yielded cDNA libraries for TCR alpha and TCR beta, each carrying sample barcodes and UMIs. TCRdb re-derived calls from the 5' RACE reads in MiXCR, one entry per CDR3 protein. Among 40,000 to 60,000 distinct CDR3 sequences listed, 12% were seen once. This TCR was sampled from a man between 18 and 35 years old who had mild COVID-19 (a few samples of this study predate the infection). Cell type and time point are not known. The sequenced sample was PBMCs or a T cell subset sorted from them (not recorded which). V and J are TRBV10-3 and TRBJ2-6; the D gene is possibly TRBD1 (6 bases). The CDR3 DNA follows: TGTGCCATCAGTGGGACAGCCAGCTCTGGGGCCAACGTCCTGACTTTC. It specifies CAISGTASSGANVLTF.